Following are 7 T cell receptor beta chains from one sample sequenced in a study of blood T cell repertoires in COVID-19. The protocol was immunoSEQ multiplex PCR, while the TCRdb copy is restricted to in-frame clones and leaves out a portion. The sample includes 150,000 to 200,000 clones, about 90% of them seen just once. The sample comprised peripheral blood. The receptors shown here come from a man aged 55 to 70 with active or convalescent COVID-19.

The genes are TRBV27 and TRBJ2-2; D is perhaps TRBD2 (6 bases). The germline V gene encodes CDR1 MNHEY and CDR2 SMNVEV (reference sequence). The CDR3 is 16 residues long. The germline V and J ends were trimmed by 8 bases and 8 bases, with 24 bases remaining between them. The CDR3 loop is CASGSYRAGGVGELFF. The DNA for the CDR3 is TGTGCCAGCGGATCCTACCGGGCAGGAGGGGTAGGGGAGCTGTTTTTT.

This clone showed up just once. This chain joins TRBV6-2 or TRBV6-3 and TRBJ2-5, with TRBD1 matching 9 bases. Germline loops: CDR1 MNHEY, CDR2 SVGEGT. The CDR3 extends over 15 amino acids. V lost 2 bases to trimming and J lost 1 base; unmatched junction nucleotides: 2. The CDR3 loop is CASSYRDRAQETQYF. The CDR3 nucleotides are TGTGCCAGCAGTTACCGGGACAGGGCCCAAGAGACCCAGTACTTC.

The V gene is TRBV29-1, the J gene TRBJ1-2, with D possibly being TRBD1 (5 bases). V dropped 1 base and J dropped 8 bases, with 14 bases sitting between them. Germline V lookup: CDR1 SQVTM, CDR2 ANQGSEA. The CDR3 extends over 13 amino acids. CDR3 in amino acids: CSVEVAGRGGYTF. The CDR3 region has the DNA TGCAGCGTTGAAGTCGCAGGGCGGGGAGGCTACACCTTC.

CDR3 protein: CASRTAGGAGYTF. The CDR3 DNA reads TGTGCCAGCAGGACGGCAGGGGGCGCTGGCTACACCTTC. This chain connects TRBV6-5 to TRBJ1-2; 8 bases match TRBD1. The CDR3 length is 13 residues. The V and J ends lost 6 bases and 7 bases, in that order; junction bases with no gene match: 7. CDR1 MNHEY and CDR2 SVGAGI come from the germline V gene.

The chain employs TRBV18 and TRBJ1-5; TRBD1 is a possible D gene (6 bases). The CDR3 is made up of 16 amino acids. Trimming cost V 0 bases and J 3 bases, with 12 bases left between them. In germline, CDR1 is KGHSH, CDR2 LQKENI. CDR3 loop: CASSPPSTGANQPQHF. CDR3 DNA: TGTGCCAGCTCACCACCGTCGACAGGAGCCAATCAGCCCCAGCATTTT.

This clone was picked up a small number of times. The chain is built from TRBV5-4 and TRBJ1-1; weak D call: TRBD1 (5 bases). Germline CDR1 reads SGHNT; CDR2 reads YYREEE (reference sequence). V was clipped by 3 bases and J by 2 bases, with 17 bases between them. This CDR3 has 16 amino acids. The CDR3 spells CASSSLLSTVNTEAFF. DNA of the CDR3: TGTGCCAGCAGCTCTTTACTATCGACAGTAAACACTGAAGCTTTCTTT.

This clone was found once. The V and J genes are TRBV4-1 and TRBJ2-3, with TRBD1 matching over 8 bases. The CDR3 loop spans 15 amino acids. Germline CDR1 MGHRA, CDR2 YSYEKL. J lost 4 bases, V lost 5 bases, and 8 bases had no gene match. The CDR3 nucleotides are TGCGCCAGCAGCTACCAGACAGGGGTATCAGATACGCAGTATTTT. This gives the protein CASSYQTGVSDTQYF.